The present T cell receptor (beta chain) was sequenced within a study of neurological immune-mediated disorders. The table lists this clonotype with many counts. V dropped 3 bases and J dropped 5 bases, with 13 bases sitting between them. The CDR3 consists of 14 residues. The germline V gene has CDR1 DFQATT and CDR2 SNEGSKA (reference sequence). TCRdb redid the calling of the 5' RACE reads with MiXCR, one entry per CDR3 protein. Altogether roughly 60,000 distinct CDR3 sequences are present, around 4.8% being singletons, with the ten largest covering roughly 3.2%. The specimen sequenced was PBMCs. The gene calls are TRBV20-1 and TRBJ2-2; D is perhaps TRBD2 (5 bases). The sequence came from a woman in her forties or fifties with multiple sclerosis. This CDR3 is CSARRETITGELFF. The CDR3 DNA follows: TGCAGTGCTAGGAGGGAAACGATAACCGGGGAGCTGTTTTTT.